These 10 T cell receptor beta chains originate from one sample sequenced in a study of blood T cell repertoires in COVID-19. Measured with immunoSEQ multiplex PCR; TCRdb has only the in-frame clones, and not every one. Of about 260,000 clones listed, about 80% were seen once; the top ten hold under 2%. The sample taken for sequencing was peripheral blood. The receptors originated from a woman of 80 years or more with acute or convalescent COVID-19.

The chain couples TRBV5-8 to TRBJ1-5; D remains unclear. V lost 2 bases to trimming and J lost 3 bases, with 9 bases between them. Germline V lookup: CDR1 SGHTS, CDR2 YDEGEE. CDR3 size: 14 residues. CDR3 in DNA: TGTGCCAGCAGCTTCTGGAGTTCCAATCAGCCCCAGCATTTT. It encodes CASSFWSSNQPQHF. The complete variable domain, with remaining parts taken from reference TRBV5-8 and TRBJ1-5, reads EAGVTQSPTHLIKTRGQQATLRCSPISGHTSVYWYQQALGLGLQFLLWYDEGEERNRGNFPPRFSGRQFPNYSSELNVNALELEDSALYLCASSFWSSNQPQHFGDGTRLSIL.

The V call is TRBV7-2, the J call TRBJ2-7; 10 positions agree with TRBD2. Trimming at V came to 5 bases and at J to 3 bases, leaving 4 bases not matched to a gene. Germline values: CDR1 SGHTA, CDR2 FQGNSA. The CDR3 covers 14 residues. The CDR3 loop reads CASSPRLAGYEQYF. CDR3 sequence (DNA): TGTGCCAGCAGCCCCCGACTAGCGGGCTACGAGCAGTACTTC.

This clone was detected once. The CDR3 is CASSQSVPSGQGAFDTGELFF. The CDR3 bases are TGTGCCAGCAGCCAGAGTGTCCCATCGGGACAGGGGGCGTTTGACACCGGGGAGCTGTTTTTT. The chain couples TRBV4-2 to TRBJ2-2, with 12 bases aligning to TRBD1. V trimming: 3 bases; J trimming: 3 bases; junction bases outside the gene matches: 17. Germline CDR1 LGHNA, CDR2 YNFKEQ. This CDR3 spans 21 amino acids.

The chain couples TRBV2 to TRBJ2-3; 7 positions agree with TRBD1. V lost 4 bases, J lost 4 bases, and 8 bases stayed unmatched. The length of the CDR3 is 15 residues. Germline assignment: CDR1 SNHLY and CDR2 FYNNEI. CDR3 region: CASSGQGVLPDTQYF. DNA for the CDR3: TGTGCCAGCAGTGGGCAGGGGGTCCTTCCAGATACGCAGTATTTT.

The J gene is TRBJ2-1, the V gene TRBV6-6, with D tentatively TRBD2 (6 bases). The CDR3 sequence is 14 residues long. V was shortened by 4 bases and J by 5 bases, with 12 bases between the two germline ends. CDR1 is MNHNY and CDR2 is SVGAGI in the germline V gene (reference sequence). CDR3 region: CASSSRAGNNEQFF. The CDR3 DNA reads as TGTGCCAGCAGTTCGAGGGCGGGGAACAATGAGCAGTTCTTC.

The chain combines TRBV7-9 with TRBJ2-2, with 10 bases matching TRBD1. From germline, CDR1 is SEHNR and CDR2 FQNEAQ (reference sequence). V gave up 5 bases and J gave up 6 bases; unmatched junction bases: 6. The CDR3 extends over 15 amino acids. The chain's CDR3 is CASSLSTGGPGELFF. CDR3 bases: TGTGCCAGCAGCCTATCGACAGGGGGCCCCGGGGAGCTGTTTTTT.

There are a few counts of this clone. The rearrangement links TRBV29-1 to TRBJ2-3, with D perhaps TRBD2 (5 bases). V dropped 5 bases and J dropped 1 base, with 13 bases sitting between them. The CDR3 loop spans 14 amino acids. Germline assignment: CDR1 SQVTM and CDR2 ANQGSEA. CDR3 nucleotide sequence: TGCAGCGTTTTTGAAAGGCGGGGCACAGATACGCAGTATTTT. Its translation is CSVFERRGTDTQYF.

The rearrangement uses TRBV11-2 and TRBJ2-3, with D unclear. Germline CDR1 and CDR2: SGHAT and FQNNGV. The CDR3 sequence is 15 residues long. V was pared by 0 bases and J by 2 bases, with 9 bases between. The CDR3 reads CASSLDRVITDTQYF. Written as DNA, the CDR3 is TGTGCCAGCAGCTTAGATCGGGTCATCACAGATACGCAGTATTTT.

The chain carries TRBV6-5 and TRBJ2-2, with TRBD1 matching over 8 bases. V lost 6 bases, J lost 5 bases, and 5 bases stayed unmatched. CDR3 length: 14 amino acids. Germline V gene data show CDR1 as MNHEY and CDR2 as SVGAGI. In nucleotides, the CDR3 is TGTGCCAGCAGGAACAGGGGGTTTACCGGGGAGCTGTTTTTT. Its protein is CASRNRGFTGELFF.

The V gene is TRBV6-2 or TRBV6-3, the J gene TRBJ1-1, with 7 bases lining up with TRBD1. CDR3 length: 15 residues. Losses at the gene ends were 6 bases for V and 1 base for J; bases not matched to a gene: 8. Germline lookup yields CDR1 MNHEY and CDR2 SVGEGT. CDR3 in amino acids: CASSRGGTSNTEAFF. The CDR3 nucleotides are TGTGCCAGCAGCAGGGGGGGGACCTCGAACACTGAAGCTTTCTTT.